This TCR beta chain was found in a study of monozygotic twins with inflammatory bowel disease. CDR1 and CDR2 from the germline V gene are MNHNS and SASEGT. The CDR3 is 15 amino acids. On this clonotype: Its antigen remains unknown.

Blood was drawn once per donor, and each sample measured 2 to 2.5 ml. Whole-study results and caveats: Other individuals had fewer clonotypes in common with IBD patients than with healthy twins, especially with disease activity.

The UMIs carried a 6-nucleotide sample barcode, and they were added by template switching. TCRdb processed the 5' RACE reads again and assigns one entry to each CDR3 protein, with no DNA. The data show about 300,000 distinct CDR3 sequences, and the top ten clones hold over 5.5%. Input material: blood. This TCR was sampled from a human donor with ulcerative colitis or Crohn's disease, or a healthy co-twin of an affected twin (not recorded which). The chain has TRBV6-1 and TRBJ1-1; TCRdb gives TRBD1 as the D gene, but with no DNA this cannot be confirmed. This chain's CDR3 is CASTFFGQTNTEAFF.